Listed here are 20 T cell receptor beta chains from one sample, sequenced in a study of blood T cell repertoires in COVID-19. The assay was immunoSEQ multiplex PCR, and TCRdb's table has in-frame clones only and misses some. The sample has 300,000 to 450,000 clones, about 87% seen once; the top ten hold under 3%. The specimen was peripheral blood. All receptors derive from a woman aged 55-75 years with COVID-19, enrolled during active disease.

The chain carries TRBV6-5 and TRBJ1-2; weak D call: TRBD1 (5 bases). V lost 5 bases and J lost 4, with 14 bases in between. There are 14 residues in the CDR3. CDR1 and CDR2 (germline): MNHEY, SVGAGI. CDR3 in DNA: TGTGCCAGCAGTACGACCACAGGTTCCTATGGCTACACCTTC. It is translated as CASSTTTGSYGYTF.

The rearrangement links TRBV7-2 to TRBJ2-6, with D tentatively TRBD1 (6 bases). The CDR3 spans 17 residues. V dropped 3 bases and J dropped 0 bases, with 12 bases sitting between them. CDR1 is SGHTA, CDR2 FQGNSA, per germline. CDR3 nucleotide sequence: TGTGCCAGCAGCTTGACAGGAAGTCACTCTGGGGCCAACGTCCTGACTTTC. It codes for CASSLTGSHSGANVLTF.

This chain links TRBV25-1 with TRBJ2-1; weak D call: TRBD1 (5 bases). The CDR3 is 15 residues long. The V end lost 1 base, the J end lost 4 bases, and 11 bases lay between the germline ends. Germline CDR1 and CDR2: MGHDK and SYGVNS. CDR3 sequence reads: CASSEWTPLYNEQFF. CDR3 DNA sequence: TGTGCCAGCAGTGAATGGACACCACTATACAATGAGCAGTTCTTC.

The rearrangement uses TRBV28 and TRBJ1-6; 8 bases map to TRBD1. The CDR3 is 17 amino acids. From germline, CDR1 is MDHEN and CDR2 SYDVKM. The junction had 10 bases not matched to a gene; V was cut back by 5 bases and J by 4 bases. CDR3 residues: CASSRTGTGLYNSPLHF. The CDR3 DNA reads TGTGCCAGCAGTCGTACCGGGACAGGCCTATATAATTCACCCCTCCACTTT.

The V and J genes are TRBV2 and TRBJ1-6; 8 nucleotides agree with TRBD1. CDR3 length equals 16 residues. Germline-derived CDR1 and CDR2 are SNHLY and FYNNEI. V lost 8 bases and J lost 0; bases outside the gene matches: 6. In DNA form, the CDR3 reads TGTGCCAGCCACGGACAGGGAAGCTCCTATAATTCACCCCTCCACTTT. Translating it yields CASHGQGSSYNSPLHF.

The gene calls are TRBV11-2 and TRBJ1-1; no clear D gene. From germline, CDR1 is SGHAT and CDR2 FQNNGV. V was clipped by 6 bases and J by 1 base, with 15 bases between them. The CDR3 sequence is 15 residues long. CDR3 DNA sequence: TGTGCCAGCAGTATGCACAGTTTCTCGAACACTGAAGCTTTCTTT. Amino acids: CASSMHSFSNTEAFF. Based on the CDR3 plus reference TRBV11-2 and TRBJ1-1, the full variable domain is EAGVAQSPRYKIIEKRQSVAFWCNPISGHATLYWYQQILGQGPKLLIQFQNNGVVDDSQLPKDRFSAERLKGVDSTLKIQPAKLEDSAVYLCASSMHSFSNTEAFFGQGTRLTVV.

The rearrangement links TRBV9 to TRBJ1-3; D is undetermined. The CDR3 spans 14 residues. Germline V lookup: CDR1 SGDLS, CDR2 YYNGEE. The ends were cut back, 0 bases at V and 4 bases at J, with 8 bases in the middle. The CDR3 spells CASSVGGAGNTIYF. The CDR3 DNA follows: TGTGCCAGCAGCGTAGGAGGAGCCGGAAACACCATATATTTT.

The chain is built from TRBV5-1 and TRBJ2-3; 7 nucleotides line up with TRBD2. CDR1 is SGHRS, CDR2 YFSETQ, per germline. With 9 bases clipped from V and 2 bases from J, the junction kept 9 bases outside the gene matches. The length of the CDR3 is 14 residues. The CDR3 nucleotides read TGCGCCACCCATAGCGGGCCGAACACAGATACGCAGTATTTT. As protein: CATHSGPNTDTQYF.

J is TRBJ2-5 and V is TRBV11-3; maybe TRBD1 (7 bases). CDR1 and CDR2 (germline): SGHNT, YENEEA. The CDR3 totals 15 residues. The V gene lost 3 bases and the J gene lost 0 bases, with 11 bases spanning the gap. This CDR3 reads CASSLGGQNQETQYF. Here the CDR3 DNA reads TGTGCCAGCAGCTTGGGGGGACAGAACCAAGAGACCCAGTACTTC.

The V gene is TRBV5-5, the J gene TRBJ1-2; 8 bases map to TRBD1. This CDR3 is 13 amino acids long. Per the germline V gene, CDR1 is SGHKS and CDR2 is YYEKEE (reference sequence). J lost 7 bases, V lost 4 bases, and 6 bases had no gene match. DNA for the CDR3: TGTGCCAGCAGCCAGGACAGGGACGTTGGCTACACCTTC. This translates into CASSQDRDVGYTF.

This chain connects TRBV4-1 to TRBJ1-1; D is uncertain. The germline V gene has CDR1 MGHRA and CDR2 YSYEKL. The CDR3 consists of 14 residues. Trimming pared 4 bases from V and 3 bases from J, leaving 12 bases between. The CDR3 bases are TGCGCCAGCAGCCCCTTGGTGGCCGACACTGAAGCTTTCTTT. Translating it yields CASSPLVADTEAFF.

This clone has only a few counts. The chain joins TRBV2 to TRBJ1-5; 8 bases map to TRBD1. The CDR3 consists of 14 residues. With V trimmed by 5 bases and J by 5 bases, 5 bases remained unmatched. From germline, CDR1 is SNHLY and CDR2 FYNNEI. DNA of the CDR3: TGTGCCAGCAGTCCAGGACAGGGTCATCAGCCCCAGCATTTT. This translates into CASSPGQGHQPQHF.

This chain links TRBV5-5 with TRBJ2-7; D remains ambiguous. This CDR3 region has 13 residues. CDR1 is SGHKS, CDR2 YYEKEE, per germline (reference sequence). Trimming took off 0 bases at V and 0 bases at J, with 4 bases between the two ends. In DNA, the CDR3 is TGTGCCAGCAGCTTGGCCGGCTCCTACGAGCAGTACTTC. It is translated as CASSLAGSYEQYF.

CDR3 amino acids: CASSLQRNTEAFF. As DNA, the CDR3 is TGTGCCAGCAGCCTACAGAGGAACACTGAAGCTTTCTTT. V and J are TRBV5-8 and TRBJ1-1; D remains ambiguous. Germline V lookup: CDR1 SGHTS, CDR2 YDEGEE. The V end was cut by 4 bases, the J end by 1 base, with 8 bases between. This CDR3 is 13 amino acids long. Supplemented by reference TRBV5-8 and TRBJ1-1, the full variable domain reads EAGVTQSPTHLIKTRGQQATLRCSPISGHTSVYWYQQALGLGLQFLLWYDEGEERNRGNFPPRFSGRQFPNYSSELNVNALELEDSALYLCASSLQRNTEAFFGQGTRLTVV.

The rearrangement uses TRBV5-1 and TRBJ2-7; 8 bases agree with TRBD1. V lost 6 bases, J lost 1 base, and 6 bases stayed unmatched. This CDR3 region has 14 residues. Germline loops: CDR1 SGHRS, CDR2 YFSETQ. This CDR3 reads CASTSTGGSYEQYF. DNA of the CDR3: TGCGCCAGCACTTCTACAGGGGGATCCTACGAGCAGTACTTC.

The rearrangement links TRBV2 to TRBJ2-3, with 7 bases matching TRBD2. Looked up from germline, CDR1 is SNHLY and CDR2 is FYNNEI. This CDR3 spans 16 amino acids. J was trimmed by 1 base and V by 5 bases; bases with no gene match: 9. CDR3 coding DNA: TGTGCCAGCAGTTGGGTCCGGAGCGGGGGCACAGATACGCAGTATTTT. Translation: CASSWVRSGGTDTQYF. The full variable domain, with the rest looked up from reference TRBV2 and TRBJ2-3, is EPEVTQTPSHQVTQMGQEVILRCVPISNHLYFYWYRQILGQKVEFLVSFYNNEISEKSEIFDDQFSVERPDGSNFTLKIRSTKLEDSAMYFCASSWVRSGGTDTQYFGPGTRLTVL.

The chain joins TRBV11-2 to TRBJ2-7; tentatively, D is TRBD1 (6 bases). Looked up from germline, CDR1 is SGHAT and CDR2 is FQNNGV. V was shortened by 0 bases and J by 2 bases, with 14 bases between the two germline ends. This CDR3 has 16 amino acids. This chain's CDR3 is CASSLDLAQGPYEQYF. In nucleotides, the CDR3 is TGTGCCAGCAGCTTAGATCTTGCACAGGGACCCTACGAGCAGTACTTC.

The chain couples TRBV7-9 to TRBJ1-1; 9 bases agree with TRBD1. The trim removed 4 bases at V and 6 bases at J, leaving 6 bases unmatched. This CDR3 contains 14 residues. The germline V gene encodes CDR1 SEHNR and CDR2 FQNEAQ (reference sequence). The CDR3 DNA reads TGTGCCAGCAGCTATACAGGGGGCGATCCTGAAGCTTTCTTT. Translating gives CASSYTGGDPEAFF.

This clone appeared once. CDR3 coding DNA: TGTGCCAGCAGCTACCCGCAGGGTACGCAGTATTTT. Protein product: CASSYPQGTQYF. V and J are TRBV11-2 and TRBJ2-3; TRBD1 might be the D (5 bases). The V and J ends lost 4 bases and 8 bases respectively, with 10 bases between them. The CDR3 extends over 12 amino acids. Germline CDR1 and CDR2: SGHAT and FQNNGV.

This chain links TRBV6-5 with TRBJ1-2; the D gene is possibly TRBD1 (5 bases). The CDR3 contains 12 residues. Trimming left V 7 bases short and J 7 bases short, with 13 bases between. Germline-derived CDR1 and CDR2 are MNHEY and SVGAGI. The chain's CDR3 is CASTTGGVGYTF. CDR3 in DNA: TGTGCCAGCACCACGGGGGGGGTTGGCTACACCTTC.